This TCR beta chain was obtained from a study of cytomegalovirus exposure and HLA in healthy donors (dated by TCRdb to the late 2010s). With respect to the entire study: The roughly 670 repertoires of the first cohort and the 120 validation repertoires were produced on the same platform, according to a later analysis. Besides the first cohort of roughly 700 subjects, a separate validation cohort made up of about 120 different subjects was used. The study was designed to test whether signatures of past pathogen exposure could be identified by cataloging public T cell receptors. To predict cytomegalovirus infection status, the study brought together high-throughput TCR immunosequencing, statistical association of individual TCRs with disease status, and machine learning. Points the paper makes about the study in general: In both the original and validation cohorts, the classifier was reported to diagnose cytomegalovirus status with high specificity and sensitivity. It was suggested by the authors that the approach could potentially be generalized to other disease states and immunological phenotypes. The study gave a list of 150 to 200 TCR beta chains associated with cytomegalovirus. In vitro tests confirmed that a few of the cytomegalovirus-associated TCR beta chains recognize cytomegalovirus antigens. The validation cohort had no HLA typing available for a later analysis, so co-occurrence within that cohort was assessed over all 110 or so repertoires. A later analysis found that TCRs clustered in the first cohort also tended to co-occur in the roughly 120 validation repertoires, with 94% of cluster scores above 0. Most TCR sequences were observed very rarely across donors, whereas some public TCRs were present in many individuals.

After removal of 5 bases from V and 7 bases from J, the junction retains 10 bases not matched to a gene. In the germline V gene, CDR1 corresponds to KGHSH and CDR2 to LQKENI. The CDR3 has 16 amino acids, counting the end cysteine and phenylalanine. Only the CDR3 DNA stays, 48 bases, in frame from base 1. As concerns this clone: This receptor's antigen is unknown. No base quality values were provided; no much bigger clone lies one nucleotide off.

Separate from the approximately 670-subject first cohort, the validation cohort of over 90 subjects was the group to which the donors belonged. The library was produced with the immunoSEQ multiplex PCR assay. The published analysis was carried out like this. A statistical classification framework was built to diagnose cytomegalovirus status from the catalog of TCR beta chain sequences. TCRdb retrieved this table from immuneACCESS and kept in-frame rearrangements only. Not all clones are present; in checked studies, unresolved V genes account for under half, and no reason is known for the remainder. V and J calls and clone size come straight from that table; D and trimming were deduced from the DNA. The sample table records roughly 300,000 clones; roughly 88% of these occur just once. The ten largest clones capture about 0.9% of the sample.

Sequenced: PBMCs. Recombination joined TRBV18 with TRBJ1-5, and TRBD1 aligns with 11 junction nucleotides. This TCR derives from a woman aged 18-35 years in good health and CMV-seronegative. The CDR3: CASSGGQGDSGQPQHF. Read as DNA, the sequence is TGTGCCAGCTCAGGGGGACAGGGGGATTCTGGACAGCCCCAGCATTTT.